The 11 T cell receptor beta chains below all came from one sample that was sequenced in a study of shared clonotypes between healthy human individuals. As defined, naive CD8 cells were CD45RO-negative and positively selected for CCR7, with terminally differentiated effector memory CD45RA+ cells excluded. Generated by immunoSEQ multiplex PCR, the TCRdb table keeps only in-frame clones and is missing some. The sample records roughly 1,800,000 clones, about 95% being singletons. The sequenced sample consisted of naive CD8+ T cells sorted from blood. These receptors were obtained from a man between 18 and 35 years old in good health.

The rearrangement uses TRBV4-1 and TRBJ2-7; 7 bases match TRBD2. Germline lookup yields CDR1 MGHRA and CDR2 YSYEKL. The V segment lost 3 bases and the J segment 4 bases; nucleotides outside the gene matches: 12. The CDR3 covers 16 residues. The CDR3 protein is CASSHGGRGVGYEQYF. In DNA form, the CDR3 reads TGCGCCAGCAGCCACGGGGGGAGGGGCGTGGGATACGAGCAGTACTTC.

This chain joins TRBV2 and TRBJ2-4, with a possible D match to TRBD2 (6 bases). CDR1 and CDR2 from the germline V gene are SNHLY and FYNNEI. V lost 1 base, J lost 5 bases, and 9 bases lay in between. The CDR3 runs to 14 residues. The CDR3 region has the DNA TGTGCCAGCAGTGAAGTCGGAGGGGAAAACATTCAGTACTTC. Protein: CASSEVGGENIQYF. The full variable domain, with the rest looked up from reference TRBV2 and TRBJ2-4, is EPEVTQTPSHQVTQMGQEVILRCVPISNHLYFYWYRQILGQKVEFLVSFYNNEISEKSEIFDDQFSVERPDGSNFTLKIRSTKLEDSAMYFCASSEVGGENIQYFGAGTRLSVL.

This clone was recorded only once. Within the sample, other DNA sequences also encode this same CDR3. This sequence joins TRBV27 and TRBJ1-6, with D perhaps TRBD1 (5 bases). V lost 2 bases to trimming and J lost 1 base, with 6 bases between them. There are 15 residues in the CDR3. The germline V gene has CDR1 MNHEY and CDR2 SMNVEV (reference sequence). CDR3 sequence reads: CASSLGGSYNSPLHF. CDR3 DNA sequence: TGTGCCAGCAGTTTAGGGGGGTCCTATAATTCACCCCTCCACTTT.

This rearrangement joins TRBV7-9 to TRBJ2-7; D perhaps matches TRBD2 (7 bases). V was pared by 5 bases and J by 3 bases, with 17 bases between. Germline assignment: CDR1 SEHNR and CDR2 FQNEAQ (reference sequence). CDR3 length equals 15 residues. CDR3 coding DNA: TGTGCCAGCAGCCTGGGGCAGGGGACTAACTACGAGCAGTACTTC. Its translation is CASSLGQGTNYEQYF.

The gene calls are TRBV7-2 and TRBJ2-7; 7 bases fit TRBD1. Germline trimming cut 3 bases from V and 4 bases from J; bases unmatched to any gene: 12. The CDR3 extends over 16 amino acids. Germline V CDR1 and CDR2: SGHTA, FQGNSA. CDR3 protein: CASSFGAEGGRYEQYF. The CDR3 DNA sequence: TGTGCCAGCAGCTTTGGGGCAGAAGGGGGCAGGTACGAGCAGTACTTC. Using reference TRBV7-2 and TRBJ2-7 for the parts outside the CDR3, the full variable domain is GAGVSQSPSNKVTEKGKDVELRCDPISGHTALYWYRQSLGQGLEFLIYFQGNSAPDKSGLPSDRFSAERTGGSVSTLTIQRTQQEDSAVYLCASSFGAEGGRYEQYFGPGTRLTVT.

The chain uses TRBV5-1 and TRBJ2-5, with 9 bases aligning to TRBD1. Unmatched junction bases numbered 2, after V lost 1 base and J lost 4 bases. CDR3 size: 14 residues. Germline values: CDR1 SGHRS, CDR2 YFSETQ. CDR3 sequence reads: CASSLPQGAETQYF. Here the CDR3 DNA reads TGCGCCAGCAGCTTGCCACAGGGGGCAGAGACCCAGTACTTC.

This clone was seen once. The CDR3 DNA reads as TGTGCCAGCAGTGACCGTTTGGATAAGTACTTC. Its translation: CASSDRLDKYF. The gene calls are TRBV2 and TRBJ2-5; no definite D call. The CDR3 has 11 residues. V was trimmed by 3 bases and J by 12 bases, leaving 11 bases between them. From germline, CDR1 is SNHLY and CDR2 FYNNEI. Supplemented by reference TRBV2 and TRBJ2-5, the full variable domain reads EPEVTQTPSHQVTQMGQEVILRCVPISNHLYFYWYRQILGQKVEFLVSFYNNEISEKSEIFDDQFSVERPDGSNFTLKIRSTKLEDSAMYFCASSDRLDKYFGPGTRLLVL.

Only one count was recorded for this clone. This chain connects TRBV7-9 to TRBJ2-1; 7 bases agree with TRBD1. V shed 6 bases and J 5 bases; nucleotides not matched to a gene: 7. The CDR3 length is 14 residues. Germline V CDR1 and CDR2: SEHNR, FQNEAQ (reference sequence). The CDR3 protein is CASSFSTGDNEQFF. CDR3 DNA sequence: TGTGCCAGCAGTTTTTCTACAGGGGACAATGAGCAGTTCTTC.

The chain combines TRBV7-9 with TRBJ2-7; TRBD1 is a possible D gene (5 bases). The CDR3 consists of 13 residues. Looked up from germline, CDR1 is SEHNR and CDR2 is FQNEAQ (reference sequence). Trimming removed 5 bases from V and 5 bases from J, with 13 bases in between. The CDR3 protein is CASSPVGRDEQYF. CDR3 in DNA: TGTGCCAGCAGCCCAGTCGGCAGGGACGAGCAGTACTTC. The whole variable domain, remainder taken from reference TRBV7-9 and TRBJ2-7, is DTGVSQNPRHKITKRGQNVTFRCDPISEHNRLYWYRQTLGQGPEFLTYFQNEAQLEKSRLLSDRFSAERPKGSFSTLEIQRTEQGDSAMYLCASSPVGRDEQYFGPGTRLTVT.

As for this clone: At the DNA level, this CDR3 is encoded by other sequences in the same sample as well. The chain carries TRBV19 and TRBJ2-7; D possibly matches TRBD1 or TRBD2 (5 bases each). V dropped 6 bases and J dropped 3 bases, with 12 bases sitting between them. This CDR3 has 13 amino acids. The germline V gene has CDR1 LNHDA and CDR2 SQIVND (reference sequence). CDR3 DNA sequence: TGTGCCAGTAGCCCGGGGCTCAGCTACGAGCAGTACTTC. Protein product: CASSPGLSYEQYF.

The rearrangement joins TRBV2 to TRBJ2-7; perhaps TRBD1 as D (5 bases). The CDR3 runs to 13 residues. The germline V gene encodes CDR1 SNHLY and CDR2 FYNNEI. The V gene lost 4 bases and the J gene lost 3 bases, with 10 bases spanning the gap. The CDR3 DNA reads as TGTGCCAGCAGTGTTGAAGGGGACTACGAGCAGTACTTC. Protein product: CASSVEGDYEQYF.